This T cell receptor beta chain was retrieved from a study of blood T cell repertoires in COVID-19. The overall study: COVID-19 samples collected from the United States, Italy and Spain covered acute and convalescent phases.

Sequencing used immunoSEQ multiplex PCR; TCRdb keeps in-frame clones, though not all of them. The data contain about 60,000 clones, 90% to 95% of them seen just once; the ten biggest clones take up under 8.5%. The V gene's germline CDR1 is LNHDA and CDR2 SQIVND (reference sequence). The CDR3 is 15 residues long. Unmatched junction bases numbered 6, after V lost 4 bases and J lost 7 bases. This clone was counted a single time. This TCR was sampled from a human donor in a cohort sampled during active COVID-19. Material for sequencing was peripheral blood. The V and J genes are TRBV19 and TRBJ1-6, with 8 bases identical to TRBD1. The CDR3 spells CASSKMGQVNSPLHF. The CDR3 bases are TGTGCCAGTAGTAAAATGGGACAGGTGAATTCACCCCTCCACTTT.